The clone carrying this TCR beta chain appeared many times. Between the trimmed V and J ends, which lost 2 bases and 3 bases, there was a span of 17 bases. The germline gives CDR1 MNHEY, CDR2 SMNVEV (reference sequence). This CDR3 spans 16 amino acids. 500 ng RNA was reverse transcribed with alpha and beta constant-region primers. Separate chain-specific third strand synthesis with multiplexing indices produced the alpha and beta libraries. A 5' RACE adapter with a random hexamer and the SP2 primer site was joined to cDNA. MiXCR, applied by TCRdb to the 5' RACE reads, yields one record per CDR3 protein. This sample carries roughly 20,000 distinct CDR3 sequences, around 9.1% of them seen once, and the ten largest clones take around 3.1%. The entry originates in a study of HIV-infected patients and healthy controls. The repertoire came from unfractionated whole blood and reflected all unsorted peripheral T cells.

V is TRBV27 and J is TRBJ2-7; D not resolved. The TCR comes from an adult in good health. The specimen sequenced was blood. CDR3 protein: CASSLTPTAPSYEQYF. The CDR3 bases are TGTGCCAGCAGTTTAACCCCAACGGCCCCGAGCTACGAGCAGTACTTC.